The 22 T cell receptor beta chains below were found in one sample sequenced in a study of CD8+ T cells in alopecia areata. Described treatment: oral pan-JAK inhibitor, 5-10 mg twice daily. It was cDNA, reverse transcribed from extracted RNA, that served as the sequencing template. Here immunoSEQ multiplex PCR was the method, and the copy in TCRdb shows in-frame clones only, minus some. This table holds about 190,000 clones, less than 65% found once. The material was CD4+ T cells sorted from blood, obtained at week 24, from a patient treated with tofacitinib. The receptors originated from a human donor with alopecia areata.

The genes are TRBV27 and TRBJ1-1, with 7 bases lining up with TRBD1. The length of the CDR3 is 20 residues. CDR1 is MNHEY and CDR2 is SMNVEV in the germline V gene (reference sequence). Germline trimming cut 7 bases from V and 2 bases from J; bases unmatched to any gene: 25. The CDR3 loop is CASTTQRKQGTSGLNTEAFF. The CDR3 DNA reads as TGTGCCAGCACCACACAAAGAAAACAGGGGACAAGCGGCCTTAACACTGAAGCTTTCTTT.

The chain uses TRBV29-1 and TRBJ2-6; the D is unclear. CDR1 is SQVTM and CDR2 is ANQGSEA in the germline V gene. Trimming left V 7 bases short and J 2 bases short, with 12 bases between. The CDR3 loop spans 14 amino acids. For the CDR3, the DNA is TGCAGCGCCGGAGTGGGCACTGGGGCCAACGTCCTGACTTTC. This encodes CSAGVGTGANVLTF.

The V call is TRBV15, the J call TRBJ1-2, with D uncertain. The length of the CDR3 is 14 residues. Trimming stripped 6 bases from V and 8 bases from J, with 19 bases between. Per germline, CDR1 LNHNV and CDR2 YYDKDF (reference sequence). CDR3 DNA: TGTGCCACCAGGCGGGAGGCAGCTGCCGGGGGCTACACCTTC. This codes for CATRREAAAGGYTF.

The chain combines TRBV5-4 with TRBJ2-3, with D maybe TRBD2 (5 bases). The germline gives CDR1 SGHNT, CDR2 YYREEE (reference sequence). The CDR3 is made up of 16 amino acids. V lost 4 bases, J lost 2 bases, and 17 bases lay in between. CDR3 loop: CASSLHLSGHTDTQYF. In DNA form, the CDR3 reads TGTGCCAGCAGCCTCCACTTGAGCGGCCACACAGATACGCAGTATTTT.

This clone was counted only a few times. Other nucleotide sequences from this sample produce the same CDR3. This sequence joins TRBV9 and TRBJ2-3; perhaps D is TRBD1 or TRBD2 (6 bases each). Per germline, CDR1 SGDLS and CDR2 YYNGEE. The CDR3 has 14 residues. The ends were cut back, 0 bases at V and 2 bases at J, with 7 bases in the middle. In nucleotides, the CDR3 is TGTGCCAGCAGCGTAGCGGGGGCCACAGATACGCAGTATTTT. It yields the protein CASSVAGATDTQYF. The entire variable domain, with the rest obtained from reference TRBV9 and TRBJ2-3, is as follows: DSGVTQTPKHLITATGQRVTLRCSPRSGDLSVYWYQQSLDQGLQFLIQYYNGEERAKGNILERFSAQQFPDLHSELNLSSLELGDSALYFCASSVAGATDTQYFGPGTRLTVL.

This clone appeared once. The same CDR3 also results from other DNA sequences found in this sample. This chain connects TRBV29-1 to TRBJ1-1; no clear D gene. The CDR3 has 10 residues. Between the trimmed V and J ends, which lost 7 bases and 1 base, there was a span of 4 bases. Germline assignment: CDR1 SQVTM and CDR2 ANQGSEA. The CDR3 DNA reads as TGCAGCGCTTCGAACACTGAAGCTTTCTTT. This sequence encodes CSASNTEAFF.

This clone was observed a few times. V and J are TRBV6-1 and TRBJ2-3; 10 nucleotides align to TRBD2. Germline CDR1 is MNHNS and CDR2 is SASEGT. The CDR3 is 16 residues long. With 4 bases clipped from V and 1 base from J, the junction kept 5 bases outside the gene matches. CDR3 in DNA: TGTGCCAGCAGTGCAATAGCGGGGGGCCGCACAGATACGCAGTATTTT. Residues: CASSAIAGGRTDTQYF.

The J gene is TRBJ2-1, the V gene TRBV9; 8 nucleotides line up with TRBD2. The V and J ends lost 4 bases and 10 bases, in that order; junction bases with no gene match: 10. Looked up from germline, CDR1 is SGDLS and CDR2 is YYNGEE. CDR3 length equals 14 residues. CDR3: CASSPGLVGYEQFF. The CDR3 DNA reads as TGTGCCAGCAGCCCGGGACTAGTTGGCTACGAGCAGTTCTTC.

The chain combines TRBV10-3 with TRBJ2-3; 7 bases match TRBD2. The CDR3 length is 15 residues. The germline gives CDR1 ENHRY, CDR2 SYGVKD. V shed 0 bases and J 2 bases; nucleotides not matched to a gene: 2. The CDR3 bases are TGTGCCATCAGTGAGTCCGGGGGGATCACAGATACGCAGTATTTT. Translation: CAISESGGITDTQYF.

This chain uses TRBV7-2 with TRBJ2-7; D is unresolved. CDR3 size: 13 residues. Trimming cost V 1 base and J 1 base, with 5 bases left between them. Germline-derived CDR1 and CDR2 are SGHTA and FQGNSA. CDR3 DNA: TGTGCCAGCAGCTTAGGGCGTTCCTACGAGCAGTACTTC. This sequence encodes CASSLGRSYEQYF.

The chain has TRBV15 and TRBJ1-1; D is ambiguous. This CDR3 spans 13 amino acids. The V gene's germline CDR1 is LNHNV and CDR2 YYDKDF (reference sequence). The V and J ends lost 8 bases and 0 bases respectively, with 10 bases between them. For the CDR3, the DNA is TGTGCCACCTCCCCGCGGATGAACACTGAAGCTTTCTTT. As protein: CATSPRMNTEAFF.

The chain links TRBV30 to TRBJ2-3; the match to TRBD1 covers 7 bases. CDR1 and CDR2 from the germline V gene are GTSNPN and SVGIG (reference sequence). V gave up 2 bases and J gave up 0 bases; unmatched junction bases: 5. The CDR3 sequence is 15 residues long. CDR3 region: CAWSPGQYSTDTQYF. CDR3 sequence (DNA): TGTGCCTGGAGTCCGGGACAGTATAGCACAGATACGCAGTATTTT.

CDR3 coding DNA: TGTGCCTGGAACGGACTAGCCGTCCATGAGCAGTTCTTC. As protein: CAWNGLAVHEQFF. The rearrangement links TRBV30 to TRBJ2-1; 8 nucleotides align to TRBD2. After removal of 4 bases from V and 8 bases from J, the junction contained 7 bases not matched to a gene. The CDR3 runs 13 residues. Germline V gives CDR1 GTSNPN, CDR2 SVGIG (reference sequence).

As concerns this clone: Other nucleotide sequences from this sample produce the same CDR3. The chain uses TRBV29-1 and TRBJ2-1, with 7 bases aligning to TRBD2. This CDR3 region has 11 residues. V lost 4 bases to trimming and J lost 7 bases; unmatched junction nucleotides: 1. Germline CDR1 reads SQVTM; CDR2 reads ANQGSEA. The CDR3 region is CSVVGGNEQFF. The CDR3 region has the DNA TGCAGCGTTGTCGGGGGGAATGAGCAGTTCTTC.

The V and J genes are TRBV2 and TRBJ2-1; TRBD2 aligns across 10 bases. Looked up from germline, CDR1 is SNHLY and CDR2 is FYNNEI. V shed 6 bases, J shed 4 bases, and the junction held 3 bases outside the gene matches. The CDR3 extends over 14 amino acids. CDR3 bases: TGTGCCAGCAGCAGCGGGGGGGATTACAATGAGCAGTTCTTC. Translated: CASSSGGDYNEQFF.

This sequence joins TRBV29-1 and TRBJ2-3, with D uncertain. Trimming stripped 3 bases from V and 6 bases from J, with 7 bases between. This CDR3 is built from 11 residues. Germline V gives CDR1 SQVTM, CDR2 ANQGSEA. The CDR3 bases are TGCAGCGTTGATAGGGTGGATACGCAGTATTTT. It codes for CSVDRVDTQYF.

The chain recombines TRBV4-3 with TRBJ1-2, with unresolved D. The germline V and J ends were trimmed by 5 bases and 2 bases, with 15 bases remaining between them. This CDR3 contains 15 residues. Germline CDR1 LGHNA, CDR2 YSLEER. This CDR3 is CASSSREHKNYGYTF. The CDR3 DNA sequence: TGCGCCAGCAGCTCAAGGGAGCACAAGAACTATGGCTACACCTTC.

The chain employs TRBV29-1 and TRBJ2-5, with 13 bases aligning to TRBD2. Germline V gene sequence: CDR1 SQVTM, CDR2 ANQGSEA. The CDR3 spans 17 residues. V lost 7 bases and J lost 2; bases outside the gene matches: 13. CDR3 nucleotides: TGCAGCGCATCCAACGGACTAGCGGGGGATCAACAAGAGACCCAGTACTTC. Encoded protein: CSASNGLAGDQQETQYF. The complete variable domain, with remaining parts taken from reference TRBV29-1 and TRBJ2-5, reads SAVISQKPSRDICQRGTSLTIQCQVDSQVTMMFWYRQQPGQSLTLIATANQGSEATYESGFVIDKFPISRPNLTFSTLTVSNMSPEDSSIYLCSASNGLAGDQQETQYFGPGTRLLVL.

The CDR3 nucleotides are TGTGCCAGCAGCTTGGCACAGAAAGTCGATGGCTACACCTTC. Protein: CASSLAQKVDGYTF. The chain has TRBV5-6 and TRBJ1-2; D remains unclear. Germline CDR1 SGHDT, CDR2 YYEEEE. The ends were cut back, 0 bases at V and 6 bases at J, with 12 bases in the middle. The CDR3 spans 14 residues. The variable domain in full, completed from reference TRBV5-6 and TRBJ1-2, reads DAGVTQSPTHLIKTRGQQVTLRCSPKSGHDTVSWYQQALGQGPQFIFQYYEEEERQRGNFPDRFSGHQFPNYSSELNVNALLLGDSALYLCASSLAQKVDGYTFGSGTRLTVV.

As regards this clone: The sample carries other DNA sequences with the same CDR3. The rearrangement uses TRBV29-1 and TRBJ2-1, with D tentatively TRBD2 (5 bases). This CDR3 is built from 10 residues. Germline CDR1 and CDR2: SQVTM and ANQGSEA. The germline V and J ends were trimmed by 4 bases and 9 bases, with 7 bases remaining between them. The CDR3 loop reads CSVGGGEQFF. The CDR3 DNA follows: TGCAGCGTTGGAGGAGGTGAGCAGTTCTTC.

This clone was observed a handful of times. The CDR3 DNA reads as TGTGCCTGGACGACCGGGACAGGGACCTACGAGCAGTACTTC. Translated, it gives CAWTTGTGTYEQYF. This rearrangement joins TRBV30 to TRBJ2-7, with TRBD1 identical over 9 bases. This CDR3 is built from 14 residues. Looked up from germline, CDR1 is GTSNPN and CDR2 is SVGIG (reference sequence). Trimming removed 4 bases from V and 2 bases from J; junction bases left unmatched: 6. The complete variable domain, with remaining parts taken from reference TRBV30 and TRBJ2-7, reads SQTIHQWPATLVQPVGSPLSLECTVEGTSNPNLYWYRQAAGRGLQLLFYSVGIGQISSEVPQNLSASRPQDRQFILSSKKLLLSDSGFYLCAWTTGTGTYEQYFGPGTRLTVT.

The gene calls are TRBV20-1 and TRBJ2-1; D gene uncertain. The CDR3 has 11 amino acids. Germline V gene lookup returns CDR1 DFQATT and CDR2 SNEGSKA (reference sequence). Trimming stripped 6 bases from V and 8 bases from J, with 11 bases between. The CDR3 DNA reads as TGCAGTGCGCGCCTCCGGTATGAGCAGTTCTTC. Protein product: CSARLRYEQFF.